These T cell receptor beta chains were read from a single sample in a study of tumor-infiltrating lymphocytes in glioblastoma multiforme. MiXCR was run by TCRdb on the multiplex PCR reads, yielding one entry per CDR3 protein. The sample comprises about 12,000 distinct CDR3 sequences, about 66% of which are singletons, and 29% rests with the top ten. The sample was brain tumor tissue. These receptors all come from a male donor with glioblastoma. CDR3s include the opening cysteine and the closing phenylalanine or tryptophan. D genes are given only for firm matches. The size entry is marked missing in some rows and otherwise reads once, few, many or a size class.

-	-	TRBJ2-3	TRBV29-1	CSVVGTRTDTRYF	TGCAGCGTAGTCGGGACTCGCACAGATACACGGTATTTT
-	-	TRBJ2-7	TRBV11-2	CASFSSLALYEQYF	TGTGCCAGCTTCTCTAGCCTAGCACTATACGAGCAGTACTTC
-	TRBD1	TRBJ1-5	TRBV6-5	CVSSYSDRNQPQHF	TGTGTCAGCAGTTACTCGGACAGGAATCAGCCCCAGCATTTT
-	-	TRBJ1-1	TRBV4-1	CASQEISTEAFF	TGCGCCAGCCAAGAGATTTCGACTGAAGCTTTCTTT
few	TRBD1	TRBJ1-3	TRBV10-3	CAISETGTAENTIYF	TGTGCCATCAGTGAGACGGGGACAGCGGAAAACACCATATATTTT
many	-	TRBJ2-1	TRBV20-1	CSARISVSSYNEQFF	TGCAGTGCTAGAATCTCGGTTAGCTCCTACAATGAGCAGTTCTTC
-	-	TRBJ2-7	TRBV7-9	CARSLAQGTTYEQYF	TGTGCCAGAAGCTTAGCGCAGGGGACGACCTACGAGCAGTACTTC
medium-sized	-	TRBJ1-1	TRBV12-3/TRBV12-4	CASSLSWQNTEAFF	TGTGCCAGCAGTTTATCGTGGCAAAACACTGAAGCTTTCTTT
-	-	TRBJ2-3	TRBV11-2	CASSLDGAFKDTQYF	TGTGCCAGCAGCTTAGATGGGGCATTCAAAGATACGCAGTATTTT
few	TRBD2	TRBJ2-2	TRBV2	CASSDASGGSNTGELFF	TGTGCCAGCAGTGATGCTAGCGGGGGGTCGAACACCGGGGAGCTGTTTTTT
-	TRBD1	TRBJ1-2	TRBV16	CASSQHRDRDYGYAF	TGTGCCAGCAGCCAACACCGGGACAGGGATTATGGCTACGCCTTC
-	-	TRBJ2-7	TRBV20-1	CSAERTGRAEQYF	TGCAGTGCGGAAAGGACAGGGAGGGCCGAGCAGTACTTC
many	TRBD2	TRBJ2-1	TRBV7-9	CASSKTSGAHNEQFF	TGTGCCAGCAGTAAGACTAGCGGGGCCCACAATGAGCAGTTCTTC
-	TRBD2	TRBJ2-4	TRBV20-1	CSAGLAGIQYF	TGCAGTGCCGGACTAGCGGGTATTCAGTACTTC
-	-	TRBJ1-2	TRBV4-1	CASIQDRYRESYGYTF	TGCGCCAGCATCCAAGATCGATACAGGGAAAGCTATGGCTACACCTTC
-	-	TRBJ2-7	TRBV10-1	CANTDRAMGEQHF	TGCGCCAACACCGATAGAGCAATGGGCGAGCAGCACTTC
-	-	TRBJ2-2	TRBV11-3	CASILVGTNTGELFF	TGTGCTAGCATCTTAGTGGGGACGAACACCGGGGAGCTGTTTTTT
many	-	TRBJ2-2	TRBV4-1	CASSLGPQRNTGELLF	TGCGCCAGCAGCCTAGGACCACAACGGAACACCGGGGAGCTGCTTTTT
-	-	TRBJ1-2	TRBV5-1	CASSSRQDNYGYTF	TGCGCCAGCAGCTCAAGACAGGATAACTATGGCTACACCTTC
-	-	TRBJ1-2	TRBV12-3/TRBV12-4	CAISSASYGYTF	TGTGCCATCAGCTCAGCTAGCTATGGCTACACCTTC
-	-	TRBJ2-7	TRBV4-1	CACSHEQNTYEQYF	TGCGCCTGCAGCCACGAGCAGAATACCTATGAGCAGTACTTC
-	-	TRBJ2-5	TRBV4-2	CASSQESGRLQETQYF	TGTGCCAGCAGCCAAGAGTCGGGGAGGCTCCAAGAGACCCAGTACTTC
-	-	TRBJ2-1	TRBV11-3	CASSLMVEDDNEQFF	TGTGCCAGCAGCTTAATGGTGGAGGACGATAATGAGCAGTTCTTC
-	-	TRBJ1-1	TRBV29-1	CSVEHSSDTETFF	TGCAGCGTTGAACATTCCAGCGACACTGAAACTTTCTTT
-	TRBD1	TRBJ1-2	TRBV20-1	CSARGPPGGDGYTF	TGCAGTGCAAGAGGCCCCCCAGGGGGAGATGGCTACACCTTC
-	-	TRBJ2-2	TRBV11-2	CASSSRVQSENTGELFF	TGTGCCAGCAGCTCAAGGGTTCAGAGTGAGAACACCGGGGAGCTGTTTTTT
-	-	TRBJ2-7	TRBV11-2	CASSFDPEQYF	TGTGCCAGCAGCTTCGATCCCGAGCAGTACTTC
-	-	TRBJ1-4	TRBV7-9	CASSLDTTNEELFF	TGCGCCAGCAGCTTAGACACAACTAATGAAGAACTGTTTTTT
once	-	TRBJ2-7	TRBV6-1	CACKQITYEQYF	TGTGCCTGCAAACAAATAACCTACGAGCAATACTTC
-	TRBD2	TRBJ2-5	TRBV20-1	CIARDLGLAEETQYF	TGCATTGCTAGAGATTTGGGGCTAGCGGAAGAGACCCAGTACTTT
-	-	TRBJ2-7	TRBV11-2	CASSLSGGAPSSYEQYF	TGTGCCAGCAGCCTCTCTGGAGGAGCACCGAGCTCCTACGAGCAGTACTTC
-	-	TRBJ1-4	TRBV11-2	CASSLDRGMGEKLFF	TGTGCCAGCAGCTTAGACAGGGGAATGGGAGAAAAACTGTTTTTT
medium-sized	-	TRBJ2-5	TRBV29-1	CSGQGGETQYF	TGCAGCGGGCAGGGGGGAGAGACCCAGTACTTC
once	-	TRBJ1-1	TRBV4-1	CASSQRILRGTQREAFF	TGCGCCAGCAGCCAACGGATCCTGAGGGGGACCCAGAGAGAAGCTTTCTTT
-	TRBD2	TRBJ2-1	TRBV7-9	CVSSSTSGRQPNNEQFF	TGTGTCAGCAGCTCCACTAGCGGCCGACAACCAAACAATGAGCAGTTCTTC
-	-	TRBJ1-5	TRBV11-2	CASSLRPTDTQHF	TGTGCCAGCAGCCTCCGACCCACAGATACGCAGCATTTT
-	-	TRBJ2-3	TRBV20-1	CSATRGTQSTDTQYF	TGCAGTGCTACGCGGGGAACACAGTCCACAGATACGCAGTATTTT
-	-	TRBJ2-2	TRBV11-3	CASSLGSLAIGELFF	TGTGCCAGCAGCTTAGGCTCGCTAGCGATCGGGGAGCTGTTTTTT
medium-sized	-	TRBJ1-2	TRBV29-1	CSVVAPPYGYTF	TGCAGCGTTGTGGCTCCGCCCTATGGCTACACCTTC
-	-	TRBJ2-7	TRBV30	CAWSVLRNKQCF	TGTGCCTGGAGTGTTTTGAGGAACAAGCAGTGCTTC
once	-	TRBJ1-2	TRBV10-1	CACSDTNYGYTF	TGCGCCTGCAGTGACACTAACTATGGCTACACCTTC
once	TRBD2	TRBJ2-3	TRBV20-1	CSAPTSGSTDTQYF	TGCAGTGCTCCTACTAGCGGTTCCACAGATACGCAGTATTTT
few	-	TRBJ2-3	TRBV2	CASSVTAENTQYF	TGTGCCAGCAGTGTTACAGCAGAAAATACGCAGTATTTT
once	-	TRBJ2-2	TRBV4-1	CASSQDSGSRELFF	TGCGCCAGCAGCCAAGATTCGGGATCCCGGGAGCTGTTTTTT
-	-	TRBJ1-2	TRBV29-1	CSVTRSNYGYAF	TGCAGCGTGACCAGGTCGAACTATGGCTACGCCTTC
medium-sized	TRBD2	TRBJ2-1	TRBV20-1	CSAATGGLAGVPYNEQFF	TGCAGTGCAGCCACAGGGGGACTAGCGGGAGTCCCCTACAATGAGCAGTTCTTC
-	-	TRBJ2-7	TRBV29-1	CNIEDAGDEQYF	TGCAACATTGAAGATGCCGGGGACGAGCAGTACTTC
-	TRBD2	TRBJ2-2	TRBV11-2	CAGSFQRGREPGSYFF	TGTGCCGGCAGCTTCCAGCGGGGGCGGGAACCGGGGAGCTATTTTTTT
-	TRBD1	TRBJ2-3	TRBV29-1	CSVLRDRGPDTQYF	TGCAGCGTCCTTCGGGACAGGGGGCCAGATACGCAGTATTTT
large	TRBD1	TRBJ2-5	TRBV20-1	CSARDEQGAFKETQYF	TGCAGTGCTAGGGATGAGCAGGGGGCGTTTAAAGAGACCCAGTACTTC